The 29 T cell receptor beta chains presented below share a single source sample, sequenced in a study of blood T cell repertoires in COVID-19. Libraries were prepared by immunoSEQ multiplex PCR; TCRdb keeps only in-frame clonotypes and omits some of them. The sample holds some 170,000 clones, about 80% seen once. The sample consisted of peripheral blood. These receptors all stem from an elderly woman with acute or convalescent COVID-19.

The V and J genes are TRBV18 and TRBJ2-7, with D possibly being TRBD2 (5 bases). The V and J ends lost 3 bases and 4 bases respectively, with 10 bases between them. The germline V gene encodes CDR1 KGHSH and CDR2 LQKENI. The CDR3 has 13 residues. CDR3 region: CASSPGVGYEQYF. CDR3 DNA sequence: TGTGCCAGCTCACCCGGGGTTGGGTACGAGCAGTACTTC.

V and J are TRBV24-1 and TRBJ2-2; D is perhaps TRBD1 (6 bases). CDR3 length equals 12 residues. Germline values: CDR1 KGHDR, CDR2 SFDVKD. Trimming took 7 bases from V and 5 from J, leaving 7 bases between them. CDR3 in amino acids: CATRTGTGELFF. The CDR3 nucleotides read TGTGCCACCAGAACAGGGACCGGGGAGCTGTTTTTT.

The gene calls are TRBV7-9 and TRBJ2-1; 7 bases match TRBD2. The V and J ends lost 1 base and 2 bases, in that order; junction bases with no gene match: 5. The CDR3 totals 16 residues. CDR1 and CDR2 (germline): SEHNR, FQNEAQ (reference sequence). CDR3 region: CASSLDRTSAYNEQFF. In nucleotides, the CDR3 is TGTGCCAGCAGCTTAGATCGGACTAGTGCCTACAATGAGCAGTTCTTC. The variable domain in full, with the rest retrieved from reference TRBV7-9 and TRBJ2-1, is DTGVSQNPRHKITKRGQNVTFRCDPISEHNRLYWYRQTLGQGPEFLTYFQNEAQLEKSRLLSDRFSAERPKGSFSTLEIQRTEQGDSAMYLCASSLDRTSAYNEQFFGPGTRLTVL.

The chain recombines TRBV18 with TRBJ2-1; no clear D gene. The ends were cut back, 1 base at V and 0 bases at J, with 10 bases in the middle. The CDR3 runs to 16 residues. CDR1 is KGHSH and CDR2 is LQKENI in the germline V gene. For the CDR3, the DNA is TGTGCCAGCTCACCACAGTGGTGGAGCTCCTACAATGAGCAGTTCTTC. Protein: CASSPQWWSSYNEQFF.

This rearrangement joins TRBV2 to TRBJ2-5; 12 bases are shared with TRBD1. The CDR3 is made up of 14 amino acids. Germline V gene sequence: CDR1 SNHLY, CDR2 FYNNEI. The J segment lost 4 bases and the V segment lost 8 bases, leaving 5 bases of the junction unmatched. The CDR3 is CASARDRGRETQYF. The CDR3 nucleotides are TGTGCCAGCGCTAGGGACAGGGGGCGAGAGACCCAGTACTTC.

This sequence joins TRBV4-1 and TRBJ2-3, with TRBD2 matching 8 bases. Germline CDR1 reads MGHRA; CDR2 reads YSYEKL. Unmatched junction bases numbered 11, after V lost 0 bases and J lost 3 bases. The CDR3 loop spans 18 amino acids. The CDR3 bases are TGCGCCAGCAGCCAAGATGACGGTAGCGGGGTGAGTACAGATACGCAGTATTTT. Encoded protein: CASSQDDGSGVSTDTQYF.

The rearrangement joins TRBV4-1 to TRBJ1-5, with 7 positions matching TRBD1. Germline values: CDR1 MGHRA, CDR2 YSYEKL. The trim removed 4 bases at V and 7 bases at J, leaving 7 bases unmatched. The CDR3 is 14 residues long. The CDR3 protein is CASSLRAGGQPQHF. The CDR3, as DNA: TGCGCCAGCAGCCTAAGGGCAGGGGGACAGCCCCAGCATTTT.

This rearrangement joins TRBV10-3 to TRBJ2-1; TRBD2 aligns across 7 bases. V gave up 8 bases and J gave up 0 bases; unmatched junction bases: 4. The CDR3 is made up of 14 amino acids. CDR1 ENHRY and CDR2 SYGVKD come from the germline V gene. CDR3 bases: TGTGCCATCGTCGGGGACTACTCCTACAATGAGCAGTTCTTC. It translates to CAIVGDYSYNEQFF.

The genes are TRBV3-1 (or the pseudogene TRBV3-2) and TRBJ1-1; TRBD1 might be the D (5 bases). CDR3 size: 14 residues. The germline gives CDR1 LGHDT, CDR2 YNNKEL (reference sequence). Between the trimmed V and J ends, which lost 3 bases and 1 base, there was a span of 9 bases. CDR3 DNA: TGTGCCAGCAGCCACTGGGGGGGGAACACTGAAGCTTTCTTT. Residues: CASSHWGGNTEAFF.

The rearrangement uses TRBV7-9 and TRBJ2-1; 7 positions match TRBD2. The CDR3 has 19 residues. CDR1 and CDR2 from the germline V gene are SEHNR and FQNEAQ (reference sequence). After removal of 5 bases from V and 9 bases from J, the junction contained 25 bases not matched to a gene. CDR3 protein: CASSPLKWWERDRGSEQFF. In nucleotides, the CDR3 is TGTGCCAGCAGCCCGCTGAAATGGTGGGAGCGGGACCGGGGATCTGAGCAGTTCTTC.

CDR3 residues: CASSSREAHTEAFF. The CDR3 coding sequence is TGCGCCAGCAGCTCTCGGGAGGCCCACACTGAAGCTTTCTTT. The rearrangement joins TRBV5-1 to TRBJ1-1; D ambiguous. The CDR3 is 14 amino acids. V lost 3 bases to trimming and J lost 3 bases, with 12 bases between them. Germline values: CDR1 SGHRS, CDR2 YFSETQ.

This rearrangement joins TRBV7-9 to TRBJ1-1, with a weak D call TRBD1 (5 bases). Germline V gene data show CDR1 as SEHNR and CDR2 as FQNEAQ (reference sequence). Trimming removed 3 bases at V and 0 bases at J, with 8 bases between. The CDR3 is made up of 14 amino acids. In nucleotides, the CDR3 is TGTGCCAGCAGCTTTGGGGCAGTGAACACTGAAGCTTTCTTT. It translates to CASSFGAVNTEAFF.

V is TRBV11-2 and J is TRBJ2-7, with a possible D match to TRBD1 (5 bases). The CDR3 loop spans 15 amino acids. Between the trimmed V and J ends, which lost 0 bases and 3 bases, there was a span of 12 bases. Germline-derived CDR1 and CDR2 are SGHAT and FQNNGV. DNA for the CDR3: TGTGCCAGCAGCTTAGATAGGGGCAGCTTCTACGAGCAGTACTTC. This sequence encodes CASSLDRGSFYEQYF.

The rearrangement links TRBV6-5 to TRBJ2-5; 7 bases are a match to TRBD1. Trimming removed 6 bases from V and 1 base from J; junction bases left unmatched: 2. CDR1 and CDR2 (germline): MNHEY, SVGAGI. The CDR3 totals 13 residues. The CDR3 region has the DNA TGTGCCAGCAGGGACAGGAGCCAAGAGACCCAGTACTTC. Its protein is CASRDRSQETQYF.

The J gene is TRBJ2-3, the V gene TRBV12-5; 9 positions agree with TRBD2. There are 13 residues in the CDR3. From germline, CDR1 is LGHNT and CDR2 FRNRAP. Losses at the gene ends were 5 bases for V and 8 bases for J; bases not matched to a gene: 5. The CDR3 loop is CASGDGTSLTQYF. CDR3 bases: TGTGCTAGTGGTGACGGGACTAGCCTTACGCAGTATTTT.

The chain uses TRBV6-1 and TRBJ1-1; 7 nucleotides line up with TRBD1. The germline CDR1 and CDR2 sequences are MNHNS and SASEGT. The CDR3 spans 15 residues. V gave up 0 bases and J gave up 7 bases; unmatched junction bases: 8. CDR3 region: CASSEAVRQGLEAFF. The CDR3 region has the DNA TGTGCCAGCAGTGAAGCGGTACGACAGGGACTTGAAGCTTTCTTT.

The rearrangement links TRBV11-2 to TRBJ2-7, with TRBD1 identical over 8 bases. Losses at the gene ends were 2 bases for V and 6 bases for J; bases not matched to a gene: 6. The CDR3 spans 14 residues. CDR1 is SGHAT, CDR2 FQNNGV, per germline. The CDR3 sequence: CASSLLRQGAEQYF. CDR3 DNA: TGTGCCAGCAGCTTACTCCGCCAGGGGGCCGAGCAGTACTTC.

This chain connects TRBV5-4 to TRBJ1-4; 7 bases agree with TRBD1. This CDR3 comprises 15 residues. Germline V CDR1 and CDR2: SGHNT, YYREEE (reference sequence). With V trimmed by 0 bases and J by 5 bases, 4 bases remained unmatched. CDR3 in DNA: TGTGCCAGCAGCTTGGCGACAGGGCTGAATGAAAAACTGTTTTTT. Translated, it gives CASSLATGLNEKLFF.

The genes are TRBV7-3 and TRBJ2-6, with a weak D call TRBD1 (6 bases). The CDR3 is 15 residues long. V lost 4 bases, J lost 3 bases, and 10 bases lay in between. Germline V lookup: CDR1 SGHTA, CDR2 FQGTGA. CDR3 sequence reads: CASSSQGYGANVLTF. In DNA form, the CDR3 reads TGTGCCAGCAGCTCACAGGGTTATGGGGCCAACGTCCTGACTTTC.

The chain combines TRBV7-2 with TRBJ2-1, with a possible D match to TRBD1 (5 bases). CDR3 size: 14 residues. CDR1 and CDR2 from the germline V gene are SGHTA and FQGNSA. The V gene lost 4 bases and the J gene lost 8 bases, with 15 bases spanning the gap. DNA for the CDR3: TGTGCCAGCAGCTGGGGCCTAAGAGGCGATGAGCAGTTCTTC. Translating gives CASSWGLRGDEQFF.

Only one count was recorded for this clone. For the CDR3, the DNA is TGTGCCAGCAGTTACGGGGGGGCAGAGAATTCACCCCTCCACTTT. Its protein product is CASSYGGAENSPLHF. The rearrangement joins TRBV6-5 to TRBJ1-6, with D maybe TRBD1 (6 bases). The length of the CDR3 is 15 residues. V was shortened by 2 bases and J by 7 bases, with 12 bases between the two germline ends. Germline-derived CDR1 and CDR2 are MNHEY and SVGAGI.

This rearrangement joins TRBV27 to TRBJ2-7; 9 bases are shared with TRBD2. The CDR3 runs to 14 residues. Germline CDR1 reads MNHEY; CDR2 reads SMNVEV (reference sequence). With V trimmed by 6 bases and J by 4 bases, 7 bases remained unmatched. Written as DNA, the CDR3 is TGTGCCAGCAGGAGACTAGCGGCCCCTTACGAGCAGTACTTC. This encodes CASRRLAAPYEQYF.

This clone was detected only once. The CDR3 DNA reads TGTGCCAGCAGTCACCCGACAGGGACCTTTTACGAGCAGTACTTC. Its translation is CASSHPTGTFYEQYF. The chain has TRBV6-5 and TRBJ2-7; 7 bases line up with TRBD1. Germline assignment: CDR1 MNHEY and CDR2 SVGAGI. The J segment lost 4 bases and the V segment lost 5 bases, leaving 11 bases of the junction unmatched. CDR3 size: 15 residues.

This sequence joins TRBV7-2 and TRBJ1-2; unclear D gene. The V gene lost 1 base and the J gene lost 3 bases, with 9 bases spanning the gap. Germline values: CDR1 SGHTA, CDR2 FQGNSA. CDR3 length: 14 amino acids. Here the CDR3 DNA reads TGTGCCAGCAGCTTAGTTTCAGGTGACTATGGCTACACCTTC. Its protein product is CASSLVSGDYGYTF. The variable domain in full, with the rest retrieved from reference TRBV7-2 and TRBJ1-2, is GAGVSQSPSNKVTEKGKDVELRCDPISGHTALYWYRQSLGQGLEFLIYFQGNSAPDKSGLPSDRFSAERTGGSVSTLTIQRTQQEDSAVYLCASSLVSGDYGYTFGSGTRLTVV.

The gene calls are TRBV13 and TRBJ2-7; 9 positions match TRBD1. The V segment lost 4 bases and the J segment 1 base; nucleotides outside the gene matches: 5. The CDR3 contains 15 residues. Germline CDR1 is PRHDT and CDR2 is FYEKMQ (reference sequence). The DNA of the CDR3 is TGTGCCAGCAGCTGGGGACAGGGAATATCCTACGAGCAGTACTTC. Translation gives CASSWGQGISYEQYF.

V is TRBV4-2 and J is TRBJ2-5, with D possibly being TRBD2 (5 bases). The CDR3 loop spans 15 amino acids. Trimming pared 1 base from V and 7 bases from J, leaving 16 bases between. Germline-derived CDR1 and CDR2 are LGHNA and YNFKEQ. The CDR3: CASSQVGGRRGTQYF. Here the CDR3 DNA reads TGTGCCAGCAGCCAAGTCGGTGGCCGCCGGGGGACCCAGTACTTC.

The chain uses TRBV4-1 and TRBJ2-1; 13 nucleotides agree with TRBD2. The V and J ends lost 4 bases and 4 bases, in that order; junction bases with no gene match: 4. In germline, CDR1 is MGHRA, CDR2 YSYEKL. The CDR3 runs 16 residues. The CDR3: CASSLGTSGVYNEQFF. The DNA for the CDR3 is TGCGCCAGCAGCCTGGGGACTAGCGGGGTATACAATGAGCAGTTCTTC.

The chain uses TRBV5-1 and TRBJ2-3, with a weak D call TRBD1 (5 bases). Germline CDR1 reads SGHRS; CDR2 reads YFSETQ. The V end lost 0 bases, the J end lost 0 bases, and 11 bases lay between the germline ends. This CDR3 region has 16 residues. As DNA, the CDR3 is TGCGCCAGCAGCTTGGAAGGGGTAGTTAGCACAGATACGCAGTATTTT. It is translated as CASSLEGVVSTDTQYF. Variable domain in full (rest from reference TRBV5-1 and TRBJ2-3): KAGVTQTPRYLIKTRGQQVTLSCSPISGHRSVSWYQQTPGQGLQFLFEYFSETQRNKGNFPGRFSGRQFSNSRSEMNVSTLELGDSALYLCASSLEGVVSTDTQYFGPGTRLTVL.

The chain is built from TRBV28 and TRBJ1-5; D perhaps matches TRBD1 (5 bases). The germline V gene has CDR1 MDHEN and CDR2 SYDVKM. This CDR3 has 16 amino acids. Trimming took 1 base from V and 1 from J, leaving 11 bases between them. This CDR3 is CASSLFGQGSNQPQHF. The CDR3 region has the DNA TGTGCCAGCAGTTTATTCGGGCAGGGAAGCAATCAGCCCCAGCATTTT.